The T cell receptor (beta chain) under discussion was sequenced for a study of response to subunit inactivated influenza vaccine. From germline, CDR1 is DFQATT and CDR2 SNEGSKA (reference sequence). V shed 0 bases and J shed 7 bases, with 19 bases lying between them. The CDR3 sequence is 15 residues long. One entry per CDR3 protein, called by TCRdb with MiXCR from the RT-PCR reads. The data hold more than 550,000 distinct CDR3 sequences, with about 11% observed a single time. The data were also submitted as part of a second study, on T cells expressing NK-cell markers. This second report adds: Researchers built TCR beta cDNA using 5'RACE template switching with UMIs.

The clonotype was recovered from a man between 50 and 59 years old who received an inactivated influenza vaccine. The chain combines TRBV20-1 with TRBJ2-7; D perhaps matches TRBD2 (5 bases). The sample in question was PBMCs from blood, obtained on the day of vaccination. The CDR3: CSAREPGSVFGEQYF. The CDR3 DNA is TGCAGTGCTAGAGAGCCGGGGTCCGTATTCGGAGAGCAGTACTTC.